This T cell receptor (beta chain) was sequenced in a study of CD8 T cells in Susac syndrome. Peripheral blood CD8+ and CD4+ T cells were profiled by TCR beta sequencing. TEMRA cells were FACS-enriched, with CD8+ and CD4+ T cells isolated negatively. The CDR3 sequence is 15 residues long. Trimming took 1 base from V and 0 from J, leaving 7 bases between them. CDR1 and CDR2 (germline): MGHRA, YSYEKL. About 0.5 to 1 ug RNA was reverse transcribed with random hexamers. TCRdb re-called the immunoSEQ multiplex PCR reads through MiXCR, storing one row per CDR3 protein. The data show roughly 47,000 distinct CDR3 sequences, with 85% to 95% seen just once and roughly 0.45% held by the top ten.

The chain employs TRBV4-1 and TRBJ2-4; D gene uncertain. The sequencing sample was made of CD8+ T cells from PBMCs. The origin of this receptor is a human donor in good health. In DNA, the CDR3 is TGCGCCAGCAGCCAAGCAAGGCTAGCCAAAAACATTCAGTACTTC. It is translated as CASSQARLAKNIQYF.